One TCR beta chain is described in this entry. Its antigen is as yet unknown. The record originates from a study of T cells after yellow fever vaccination. Overall study context: Fractions with few cells were prepared using SMART-Seq v4 Ultra Low Input.

A single record per CDR3 protein comes from TCRdb applying MiXCR to the 5' RACE reads. Among a few hundred thousand distinct CDR3 sequences listed, approximately 8% were seen once. General observations from the study: Weaker, the secondary response peaked sooner, at day 5 versus 15. In FACS-sorted repertoires, abundant clonotypes from the bulk population could appear as contaminants. The booster saw the reappearance of most primary-vaccination clones (around 95% CD4, 70% to 90% CD8).

Germline trimming cut 2 bases from V and 5 bases from J; bases unmatched to any gene: 4. CDR3 size: 16 residues. Germline CDR1 SGHAT, CDR2 FQDESV (reference sequence). This sequence joins TRBV11-1 and TRBJ2-4; TRBD2 matches at 12 bases. The clonotype originates from a man aged 18-30 years who received the YFV17D yellow fever vaccine. Sequences were derived from PBMCs, sampled approximately 47 days after the first yellow fever vaccination. The CDR3 protein is CASSLSRLAGENIQYF. The CDR3 DNA reads TGTGCCAGCAGCTTAAGTCGACTAGCGGGGGAAAACATTCAGTACTTC.